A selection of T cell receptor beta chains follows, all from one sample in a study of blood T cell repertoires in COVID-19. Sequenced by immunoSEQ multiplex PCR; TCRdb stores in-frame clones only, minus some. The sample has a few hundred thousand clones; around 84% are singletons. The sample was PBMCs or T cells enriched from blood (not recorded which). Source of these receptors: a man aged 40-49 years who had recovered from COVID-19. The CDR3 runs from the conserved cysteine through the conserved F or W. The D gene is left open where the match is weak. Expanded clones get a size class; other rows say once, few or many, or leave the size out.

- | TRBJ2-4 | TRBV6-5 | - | TGTGCCAGCAGACAGGGAGGGGTGGACATTCAGTACTTC | CASRQGGVDIQYF
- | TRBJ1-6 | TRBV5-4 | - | TGTGCCAGCAGCTTGGGGGCCAGGGGCTCCTATAATTCACCCCTCCACTTT | CASSLGARGSYNSPLHF
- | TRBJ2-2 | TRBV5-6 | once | TGTGCCAGCAGCTTCGGGGTCGCCGGGGAGCTGTTTTTT | CASSFGVAGELFF
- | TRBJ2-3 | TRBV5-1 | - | TGCGCCAGCAGCTTGGCGGGGTACGCAAATACGCAGTATTTT | CASSLAGYANTQYF
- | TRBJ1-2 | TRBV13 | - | TGTGCCAGCAGCTTAGGGAGACTGGGCTACACCTTC | CASSLGRLGYTF
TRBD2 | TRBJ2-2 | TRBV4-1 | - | TGCGCCAGCAGCCAAGGTAGCGGGAGGTACACCGGGGAGCTGTTTTTT | CASSQGSGRYTGELFF
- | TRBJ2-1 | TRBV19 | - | TGTGCCAGTAGTACCCCGGGACTTTCTACGATTGAGCAGTTCTTC | CASSTPGLSTIEQFF
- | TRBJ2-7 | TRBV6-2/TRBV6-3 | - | TGTGCCAGCAGTTATCCCCTCTCCGAGCAGTACTTC | CASSYPLSEQYF
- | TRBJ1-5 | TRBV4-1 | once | TGCGCCAGCAGCCCCGCCGGGAGCAGCAATCAGCCCCAGCATTTT | CASSPAGSSNQPQHF
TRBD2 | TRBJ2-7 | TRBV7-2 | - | TGTGCCAGCAGCTGGAGCGGGAAAGTCTACGAGCAGTACTTC | CASSWSGKVYEQYF
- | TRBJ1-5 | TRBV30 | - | TGTGCCTGGAGTGAAATGGGCCAATGGGATCAGCCCCAGCATTTT | CAWSEMGQWDQPQHF
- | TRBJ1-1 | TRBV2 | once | TGTGCCAGCAAGACTACGCGGGACACTGAAGCTTTCTTT | CASKTTRDTEAFF
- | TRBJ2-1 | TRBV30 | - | TGTGCCTGGAGTTGGGTGGTCCCCAGGAATGAGCAGTTCTTC | CAWSWVVPRNEQFF
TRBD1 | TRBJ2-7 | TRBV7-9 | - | TGTGCCAGCAGCGCCCGACAGGGACCCTACGAGCAGTACTTC | CASSARQGPYEQYF
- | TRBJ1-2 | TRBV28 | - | TGTGCCAGCGAAAACATTGGCCCTAACTATGGCTACACCTTC | CASENIGPNYGYTF
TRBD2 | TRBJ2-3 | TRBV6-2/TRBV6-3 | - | TGTGCCAGCAGCTCAGGACTAGCCAAAGGAGGAGATACGCAGTATTTT | CASSSGLAKGGDTQYF
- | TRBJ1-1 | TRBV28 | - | TGTGCCAGCAGTTTGGGAGGAAAGAACACTGAAGCTTTCTTT | CASSLGGKNTEAFF